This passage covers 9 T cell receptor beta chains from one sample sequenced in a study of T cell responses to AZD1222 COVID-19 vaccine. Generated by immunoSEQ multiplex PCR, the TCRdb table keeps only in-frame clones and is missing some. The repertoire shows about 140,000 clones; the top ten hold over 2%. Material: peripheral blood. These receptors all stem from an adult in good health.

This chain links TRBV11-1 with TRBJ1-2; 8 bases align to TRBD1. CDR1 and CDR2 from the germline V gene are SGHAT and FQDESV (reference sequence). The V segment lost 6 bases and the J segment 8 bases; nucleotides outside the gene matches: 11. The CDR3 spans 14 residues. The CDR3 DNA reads TGTGCCAGCAGTCGGGACAGGAGCGGGGTAGGCTACACCTTC. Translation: CASSRDRSGVGYTF.

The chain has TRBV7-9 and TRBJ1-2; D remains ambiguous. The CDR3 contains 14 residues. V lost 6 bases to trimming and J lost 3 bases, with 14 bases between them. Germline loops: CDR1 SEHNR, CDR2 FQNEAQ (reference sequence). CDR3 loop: CASSSTDFHYGYTF. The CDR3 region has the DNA TGTGCCAGCAGTTCCACCGACTTCCACTATGGCTACACCTTC. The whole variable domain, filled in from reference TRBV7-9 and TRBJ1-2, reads DTGVSQNPRHKITKRGQNVTFRCDPISEHNRLYWYRQTLGQGPEFLTYFQNEAQLEKSRLLSDRFSAERPKGSFSTLEIQRTEQGDSAMYLCASSSTDFHYGYTFGSGTRLTVV.

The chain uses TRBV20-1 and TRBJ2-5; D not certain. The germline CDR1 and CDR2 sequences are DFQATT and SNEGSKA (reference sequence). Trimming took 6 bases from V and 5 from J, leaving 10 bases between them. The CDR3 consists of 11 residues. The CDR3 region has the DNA TGCAGTGCCCACCCGCGGGAGACCCAGTACTTC. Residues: CSAHPRETQYF.

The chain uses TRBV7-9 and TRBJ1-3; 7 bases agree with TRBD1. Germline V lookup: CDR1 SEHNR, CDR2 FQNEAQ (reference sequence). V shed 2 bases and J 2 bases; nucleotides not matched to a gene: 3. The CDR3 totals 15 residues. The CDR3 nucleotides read TGTGCCAGCAGCTTAACAGGGACAGCTGGAAACACCATATATTTT. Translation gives CASSLTGTAGNTIYF.

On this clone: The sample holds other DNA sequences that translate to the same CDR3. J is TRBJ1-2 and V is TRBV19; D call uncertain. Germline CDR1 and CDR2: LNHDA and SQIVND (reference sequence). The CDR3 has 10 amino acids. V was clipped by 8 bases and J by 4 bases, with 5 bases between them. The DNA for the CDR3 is TGTGCCAGTTCGCTCTATGGCTACACCTTC. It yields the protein CASSLYGYTF.

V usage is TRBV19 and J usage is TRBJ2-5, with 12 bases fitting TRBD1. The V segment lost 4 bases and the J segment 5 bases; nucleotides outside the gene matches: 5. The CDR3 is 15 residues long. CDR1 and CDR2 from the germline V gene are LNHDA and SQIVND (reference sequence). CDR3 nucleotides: TGTGCCAGTAGTAGGGGACAGGGGGCAATGGAGACCCAGTACTTC. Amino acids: CASSRGQGAMETQYF.

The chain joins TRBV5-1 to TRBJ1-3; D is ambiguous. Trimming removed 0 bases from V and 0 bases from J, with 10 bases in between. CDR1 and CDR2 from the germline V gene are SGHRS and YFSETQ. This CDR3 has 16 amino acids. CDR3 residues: CASSLDGSNSGNTIYF. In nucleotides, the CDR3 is TGCGCCAGCAGCTTGGATGGCAGCAACTCTGGAAACACCATATATTTT. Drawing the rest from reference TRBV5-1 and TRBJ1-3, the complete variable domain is KAGVTQTPRYLIKTRGQQVTLSCSPISGHRSVSWYQQTPGQGLQFLFEYFSETQRNKGNFPGRFSGRQFSNSRSEMNVSTLELGDSALYLCASSLDGSNSGNTIYFGEGSWLTVV.

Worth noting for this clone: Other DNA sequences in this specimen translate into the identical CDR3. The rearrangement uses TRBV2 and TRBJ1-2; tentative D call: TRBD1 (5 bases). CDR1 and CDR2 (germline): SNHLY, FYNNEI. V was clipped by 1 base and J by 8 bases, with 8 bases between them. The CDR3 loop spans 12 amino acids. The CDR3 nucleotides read TGTGCCAGCAGTGAAGGGCCAGGGGGCTACACCTTC. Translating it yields CASSEGPGGYTF.

The CDR3 DNA reads TGTGCCAGCACCGGGGACAGGGTGGTCACCGGGGAGCTGTTTTTT. Its protein is CASTGDRVVTGELFF. V and J are TRBV27 and TRBJ2-2, with 9 bases fitting TRBD1. Germline CDR1 is MNHEY and CDR2 is SMNVEV (reference sequence). The length of the CDR3 is 15 residues. Losses at the gene ends were 7 bases for V and 4 bases for J; bases not matched to a gene: 7.